These 23 T cell receptor beta chains came from one sample sequenced in a study of blood T cell repertoires in COVID-19. The protocol was immunoSEQ multiplex PCR, while the TCRdb copy is restricted to in-frame clones and leaves out a portion. Counted here are roughly 290,000 clones, around nine tenths occurring once; the ten biggest clones make up about 0.8%. Specimen: peripheral blood. The receptors were gathered from a man aged 25 to 40 with acute or convalescent COVID-19.

The rearrangement links TRBV2 to TRBJ2-2; 10 nucleotides agree with TRBD1. The CDR3 is made up of 16 amino acids. CDR1 and CDR2 from the germline V gene are SNHLY and FYNNEI. The V gene end was trimmed by 7 bases and the J gene end by 4 bases; junction bases not matched to a gene: 9. DNA for the CDR3: TGTGCCAGCACACCGGGACAGGGGCTATCCACCGGGGAGCTGTTTTTT. As protein: CASTPGQGLSTGELFF. Using reference TRBV2 and TRBJ2-2 for the parts outside the CDR3, the full variable domain is EPEVTQTPSHQVTQMGQEVILRCVPISNHLYFYWYRQILGQKVEFLVSFYNNEISEKSEIFDDQFSVERPDGSNFTLKIRSTKLEDSAMYFCASTPGQGLSTGELFFGEGSRLTVL.

The rearrangement uses TRBV11-3 and TRBJ2-5; D ambiguous. Germline V gene sequence: CDR1 SGHNT, CDR2 YENEEA. This CDR3 contains 15 residues. V was cut by 5 bases and J by 5 bases, with 18 bases left in between. CDR3 amino acids: CASSPQAGPVETQYF. CDR3 nucleotide sequence: TGTGCCAGCAGCCCCCAGGCAGGCCCCGTCGAGACCCAGTACTTC.

This chain connects TRBV11-3 to TRBJ2-1, with 13 bases fitting TRBD2. The CDR3 has 15 amino acids. Germline values: CDR1 SGHNT, CDR2 YENEEA. Trimming cost V 6 bases and J 9 bases; bases outside gene matches: 8. CDR3 sequence reads: CASSNGGLAGSEQFF. DNA for the CDR3: TGTGCCAGCAGTAATGGGGGACTAGCGGGGAGTGAGCAGTTCTTC.

The chain carries TRBV30 and TRBJ2-5; a weak D match, TRBD2 (5 bases). The V end was cut by 0 bases, the J end by 8 bases, with 13 bases between. Germline V gene data show CDR1 as GTSNPN and CDR2 as SVGIG (reference sequence). This CDR3 has 13 amino acids. The CDR3 spells CAWSVTSPGTQYF. The CDR3 coding sequence is TGTGCCTGGAGTGTAACTAGTCCAGGAACCCAGTACTTC.

The chain links TRBV5-6 to TRBJ1-6; no reliable D call. CDR1 and CDR2 (germline): SGHDT, YYEEEE. The V gene lost 0 bases and the J gene lost 0 bases, with 13 bases spanning the gap. CDR3 length: 18 residues. DNA of the CDR3: TGTGCCAGCAGCTTGGAAGCGGCGGGGAGCTCCTATAATTCACCCCTCCACTTT. This codes for CASSLEAAGSSYNSPLHF.

DNA for the CDR3: TGTGCCAGCAGCGTGAGCCAGGATTATCAGCCCCAGCATTTT. The encoded protein is CASSVSQDYQPQHF. This chain joins TRBV9 and TRBJ1-5; no clear D gene. This CDR3 has 14 residues. V lost 2 bases to trimming and J lost 5 bases, with 11 bases between them. Germline CDR1 and CDR2: SGDLS and YYNGEE.

The chain is built from TRBV30 and TRBJ1-2; 9 bases map to TRBD1. CDR1 is GTSNPN and CDR2 is SVGIG in the germline V gene (reference sequence). Trimming took 4 bases from V and 3 from J; bases not matched to a gene: 9. The CDR3 has 15 amino acids. The CDR3 protein is CAWTPGQGIHYGYTF. CDR3 DNA sequence: TGTGCCTGGACCCCGGGACAGGGCATCCACTATGGCTACACCTTC.

The chain uses TRBV7-8 and TRBJ2-1; TRBD2 matches 8 bases. The germline V gene has CDR1 SGHVS and CDR2 FQNEAQ. With V trimmed by 5 bases and J by 4 bases, 16 bases remained unmatched. This CDR3 contains 18 residues. CDR3: CASSAKQGRGAFYNEQFF. DNA of the CDR3: TGTGCCAGCAGCGCGAAACAAGGGCGGGGGGCCTTTTACAATGAGCAGTTCTTC.

The chain has TRBV3-1 (or the pseudogene TRBV3-2) and TRBJ2-1; 12 bases line up with TRBD2. Per germline, CDR1 LGHDT and CDR2 YNNKEL (reference sequence). The length of the CDR3 is 15 residues. The ends lost 3 bases at V and 10 bases at J; junction bases unmatched: 7. In DNA form, the CDR3 reads TGTGCCAGCAGCCACCTGACTAGCGGGAGCGTCGAGCAGTTCTTC. It specifies CASSHLTSGSVEQFF.

This sequence joins TRBV18 and TRBJ2-7, with 11 bases aligning to TRBD1. The CDR3 is 15 residues long. Per germline, CDR1 KGHSH and CDR2 LQKENI. The ends lost 5 bases at V and 2 bases at J; junction bases unmatched: 5. In nucleotides, the CDR3 is TGTGCCAGCTCAATGGGACAGGGGGGAACCTACGAGCAGTACTTC. It specifies CASSMGQGGTYEQYF.

The J gene is TRBJ1-2, the V gene TRBV6-2 or TRBV6-3; TRBD1 might be the D (5 bases). The germline V gene encodes CDR1 MNHEY and CDR2 SVGEGT. The CDR3 consists of 17 residues. V was trimmed by 5 bases and J by 4 bases, leaving 23 bases between them. CDR3 sequence: CASSHLNLRDFRYGYTF. For the CDR3, the DNA is TGTGCCAGCAGTCACCTCAACCTCCGGGACTTCCGCTATGGCTACACCTTC.

The chain links TRBV20-1 to TRBJ1-2; D possibly corresponds to TRBD1 (6 bases). The CDR3 covers 10 residues. V was pared by 5 bases and J by 7 bases, with 8 bases between. Looked up from germline, CDR1 is DFQATT and CDR2 is SNEGSKA (reference sequence). The chain's CDR3 is CSAGDIGYTF. CDR3 DNA: TGCAGTGCTGGGGACATTGGCTACACCTTC.

This clone was recorded once. The V gene is TRBV13, the J gene TRBJ2-3; TRBD2 matches at 14 bases. V lost 3 bases and J lost 5; bases outside the gene matches: 4. Germline V CDR1 and CDR2: PRHDT, FYEKMQ (reference sequence). This CDR3 contains 16 residues. Here the CDR3 reads CASSLTSGGAKDTQYF. CDR3 in DNA: TGTGCCAGCAGCTTGACTAGCGGGGGGGCCAAAGATACGCAGTATTTT.

This rearrangement joins TRBV5-1 to TRBJ2-2, with 13 bases that match TRBD2. This CDR3 is 15 amino acids long. V trimming: 7 bases; J trimming: 3 bases; junction bases outside the gene matches: 3. Germline CDR1 reads SGHRS; CDR2 reads YFSETQ. CDR3 sequence (DNA): TGCGCCAGCGGGACTAGCGGGACGTACACCGGGGAGCTGTTTTTT. Its translation: CASGTSGTYTGELFF.

This clone was found once. This chain links TRBV5-1 with TRBJ2-7, with 14 bases matching TRBD2. The CDR3 loop spans 16 amino acids. CDR1 is SGHRS, CDR2 YFSETQ, per germline. Trimming at V came to 2 bases and at J to 5 bases, leaving 6 bases not matched to a gene. CDR3 in DNA: TGCGCCAGCAGCTTCAGGACTAGCGGGGGGATGAACGAGCAGTACTTC. It translates to CASSFRTSGGMNEQYF.

The rearrangement joins TRBV15 to TRBJ1-2, with 9 bases matching TRBD1. The V gene end was trimmed by 1 base and the J gene end by 8 bases; junction bases not matched to a gene: 11. CDR3 length: 16 residues. CDR1 LNHNV and CDR2 YYDKDF come from the germline V gene (reference sequence). CDR3 amino acids: CATSRGGGQGLGGYTF. CDR3 DNA: TGTGCCACCAGCAGAGGGGGGGGACAGGGATTAGGAGGCTACACCTTC.

The CDR3 reads CASSPQQGAWTEAFF. Written as DNA, the CDR3 is TGTGCCAGCAGCCCACAACAGGGGGCGTGGACTGAAGCTTTCTTT. The chain recombines TRBV9 with TRBJ1-1; 9 bases map to TRBD1. The J segment lost 5 bases and the V segment lost 4 bases, leaving 9 bases of the junction unmatched. Germline V gene lookup returns CDR1 SGDLS and CDR2 YYNGEE. The CDR3 is made up of 15 amino acids.

The chain carries TRBV5-4 and TRBJ1-6; D may be TRBD1 (6 bases). Germline values: CDR1 SGHNT, CDR2 YYREEE (reference sequence). V was pared by 4 bases and J by 5 bases, with 10 bases between. The CDR3 is made up of 14 amino acids. Here the CDR3 DNA reads TGTGCCAGCAGCCTAAGACAGGATAATTCACCCCTCCACTTT. It yields the protein CASSLRQDNSPLHF.

The chain employs TRBV18 and TRBJ1-2; D not certain. There are 16 residues in the CDR3. Looked up from germline, CDR1 is KGHSH and CDR2 is LQKENI. V was pared by 3 bases and J by 7 bases, with 21 bases between. DNA of the CDR3: TGTGCCAGCTCACCCAATCCACCAACGGCGGGAGGTGGCTACACCTTC. Translated, it gives CASSPNPPTAGGGYTF.

The genes are TRBV19 and TRBJ2-7; the match to TRBD1 covers 9 bases. Unmatched junction bases numbered 5, after V lost 5 bases and J lost 0 bases. This CDR3 has 15 residues. Germline CDR1 reads LNHDA; CDR2 reads SQIVND (reference sequence). Here the CDR3 reads CASSGGTGSSYEQYF. CDR3 bases: TGTGCCAGTAGTGGGGGGACAGGGAGCTCCTACGAGCAGTACTTC.

The chain recombines TRBV19 with TRBJ2-4; D unresolved. The CDR3 has 15 amino acids. Trimming removed 2 bases at V and 1 base at J, with 9 bases between. Germline assignment: CDR1 LNHDA and CDR2 SQIVND (reference sequence). CDR3 nucleotides: TGTGCCAGTAGTATATTGAGGAATGCCAAAAACATTCAGTACTTC. Translated, it gives CASSILRNAKNIQYF.

This chain joins TRBV3-1 (or the pseudogene TRBV3-2) and TRBJ1-4; D remains unclear. Germline V gene lookup returns CDR1 LGHDT and CDR2 YNNKEL (reference sequence). The CDR3 totals 14 residues. V was clipped by 0 bases and J by 12 bases, with 14 bases between them. For the CDR3, the DNA is TGTGCCAGCAGCCAAGATCCGGTGAGGAAGGAACTGTTTTTT. As protein: CASSQDPVRKELFF.

The DNA for the CDR3 is TGCGCCAGCAGCACCAGGGGGCCGGATGAGCAGTTCTTC. Translation gives CASSTRGPDEQFF. V gene TRBV5-1 combines with J gene TRBJ2-1; 8 bases fit TRBD1. Germline CDR1 is SGHRS and CDR2 is YFSETQ. The CDR3 contains 13 residues. V trimming: 4 bases; J trimming: 8 bases; junction bases outside the gene matches: 5.